Below, one TCR beta chain is given with its context. Its target is not known. A universal primer site arose from template switching, and cDNA bore unique molecular identifiers. TCRdb re-called the 5' RACE reads through MiXCR, storing one row per CDR3 protein. Among nearly 250,000 distinct CDR3 sequences listed, about 7.3% were seen once. This sample is drawn from a study of identical twins. General observations from the study: Surplus twin overlap in beta out-of-frame sequences was less pronounced. Clonotypes of the beta chain that were abundant in cord blood carried fewer insertions (memory repertoires showed none). Within twin pairs, the out-of-frame alpha sequences they shared showed excess low generation probability.

V was cut by 2 bases and J by 0 bases, with 12 bases left in between. This CDR3 has 16 residues. Looked up from germline, CDR1 is MNHEY and CDR2 is SVGAGI. The sample was also reused in another study, on yellow fever vaccine responses in identical twins.

V gene TRBV6-5 combines with J gene TRBJ2-3; TRBD1 is a possible D gene (6 bases). This TCR derives from a woman under 30 in good health. The sequenced sample consisted of memory (CD45RO+) T cells sorted from blood. CDR3 region: CASSYGRQASTDTQYF. As DNA, the CDR3 is TGTGCCAGCAGTTACGGCCGACAGGCAAGCACAGATACGCAGTATTTT.